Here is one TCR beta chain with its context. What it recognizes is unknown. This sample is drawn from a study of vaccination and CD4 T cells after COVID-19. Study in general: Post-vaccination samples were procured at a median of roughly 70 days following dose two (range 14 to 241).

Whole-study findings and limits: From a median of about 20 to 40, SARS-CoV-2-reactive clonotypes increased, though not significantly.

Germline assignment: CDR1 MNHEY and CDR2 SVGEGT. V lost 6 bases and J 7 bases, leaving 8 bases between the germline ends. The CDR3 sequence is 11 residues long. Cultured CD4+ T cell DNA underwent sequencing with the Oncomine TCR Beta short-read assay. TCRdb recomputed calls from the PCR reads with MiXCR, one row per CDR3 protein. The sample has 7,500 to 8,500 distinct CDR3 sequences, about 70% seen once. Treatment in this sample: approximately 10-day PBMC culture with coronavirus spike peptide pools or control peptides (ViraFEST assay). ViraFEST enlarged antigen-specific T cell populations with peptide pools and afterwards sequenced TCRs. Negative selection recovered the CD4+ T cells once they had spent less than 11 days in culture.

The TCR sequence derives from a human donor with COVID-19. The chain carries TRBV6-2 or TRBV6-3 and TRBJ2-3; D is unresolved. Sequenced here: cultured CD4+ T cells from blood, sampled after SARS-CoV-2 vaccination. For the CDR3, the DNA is TGTGCCAGCAGGCTACAAAATACGCAGTATTTT. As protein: CASRLQNTQYF.